This T cell receptor (beta chain) was sequenced for a study of vaccination and CD4 T cells after COVID-19. Documented treatment: roughly 11-day PBMC culture with coronavirus spike peptide pools or control peptides (ViraFEST assay). Those CD4+ T cells from the unexposed donor predate the COVID-19 pandemic (2011-2018). With approximately 10 days of culture completed, CD4+ T cells were isolated by negative selection. Unexposed-donor CD4+ T cells were probed with SARS-CoV-2 S/N and four cold-coronavirus spikes, cells permitting. Germline CDR1 SGHTA, CDR2 FQGNSA. Trimming cost V 3 bases and J 0 bases, with 12 bases left between them. The CDR3 spans 16 residues. This clonotype occurred a few times. The antigen is not known. CD4+ T cells that had been cultured provided DNA sequenced with the Oncomine TCR Beta short-read assay. In TCRdb, the PCR reads were re-called with MiXCR into one record per CDR3 protein. The table records just over 8,500 distinct CDR3 sequences, 40% to 50% of them present only once.

The chain has TRBV7-2 and TRBJ1-5; D perhaps matches TRBD1 (6 bases). Material for sequencing was CD4+ T cells from blood, cultured in vitro. This clonotype was sampled from a human donor in good health. CDR3 bases: TGTGCCAGCAGCTTTGGAGACAGGAATAGCAATCAGCCCCAGCATTTT. This encodes CASSFGDRNSNQPQHF.